The clone carrying this T cell receptor (beta chain) was found a few times. These data belong to a study of blood T cell repertoires in COVID-19. The CDR3 runs to 16 residues. Unmatched junction bases numbered 5, after V lost 2 bases and J lost 2 bases. Germline values: CDR1 MNHEY, CDR2 SVGEGT. TCRdb's copy holds only in-frame clones and misses some; the assay was immunoSEQ multiplex PCR. The table lists around 250,000 clones, roughly 80% of them singletons. The sequence was obtained from a woman aged 18 to 35 with acute or convalescent COVID-19. The chain uses TRBV6-2 or TRBV6-3 and TRBJ2-4; 8 positions agree with TRBD1. Sequencing was done on a sample of peripheral blood. The CDR3 loop reads CASSYTWTGSKNIQYF. The CDR3 DNA follows: TGTGCCAGCAGTTACACCTGGACAGGGTCCAAAAACATTCAGTACTTC.